These 19 T cell receptor beta chains share one sample of origin, sequenced in a study of T cell responses to AZD1222 COVID-19 vaccine. Sequencing used immunoSEQ multiplex PCR; TCRdb keeps in-frame clones, though not all of them. Of around 130,000 clones in the sample, around nine tenths were seen once. Sequencing used peripheral blood, obtained 28 days after the second AZD1222 dose. The receptors were gathered from an adult who received the AZD1222 COVID-19 vaccine.

The V gene is TRBV5-4, the J gene TRBJ2-3, with D tentatively TRBD2 (6 bases). The CDR3 totals 15 residues. V was trimmed by 0 bases and J by 3 bases, leaving 11 bases between them. Germline CDR1 SGHNT, CDR2 YYREEE (reference sequence). The CDR3 bases are TGTGCCAGCAGCTTGGCAATAGCGGTAACAGATACGCAGTATTTT. This encodes CASSLAIAVTDTQYF.

V gene TRBV11-2 combines with J gene TRBJ2-1; TRBD2 agrees at 7 bases. CDR3 length: 15 amino acids. Looked up from germline, CDR1 is SGHAT and CDR2 is FQNNGV. With V trimmed by 2 bases and J by 2 bases, 3 bases remained unmatched. CDR3 loop: CASSLLTSAYNEQFF. The CDR3 DNA is TGTGCCAGCAGCTTACTCACTAGCGCCTACAATGAGCAGTTCTTC. The whole variable domain, remainder taken from reference TRBV11-2 and TRBJ2-1, is EAGVAQSPRYKIIEKRQSVAFWCNPISGHATLYWYQQILGQGPKLLIQFQNNGVVDDSQLPKDRFSAERLKGVDSTLKIQPAKLEDSAVYLCASSLLTSAYNEQFFGPGTRLTVL.

The chain is built from TRBV19 and TRBJ2-3; TRBD1 matches 8 bases. The CDR3 sequence is 15 residues long. Germline trimming cut 4 bases from V and 3 bases from J; bases unmatched to any gene: 6. The V gene's germline CDR1 is LNHDA and CDR2 SQIVND (reference sequence). CDR3: CASSTSTGVTDTQYF. The CDR3 nucleotides are TGTGCCAGTAGTACCTCGACAGGGGTAACAGATACGCAGTATTTT.

The V and J genes are TRBV5-1 and TRBJ2-5, with D possibly TRBD1 on 8 matching bases. V was cut by 0 bases and J by 5 bases, with 17 bases left in between. There are 16 residues in the CDR3. Germline V gives CDR1 SGHRS, CDR2 YFSETQ. The CDR3 sequence is CASSLVDRGGLETQYF. CDR3 nucleotides: TGCGCCAGCAGCTTGGTTGACAGGGGAGGGTTGGAGACCCAGTACTTC.

The chain carries TRBV4-1 and TRBJ2-5; a possible D gene is TRBD1 (6 bases). The V end was cut by 1 base, the J end by 1 base, with 13 bases between. Germline V gene data show CDR1 as MGHRA and CDR2 as YSYEKL. This CDR3 has 16 residues. The CDR3 sequence: CASSQAFGQLQETQYF. CDR3 sequence (DNA): TGCGCCAGCAGCCAAGCGTTCGGACAGCTCCAAGAGACCCAGTACTTC.

J is TRBJ2-7 and V is TRBV27; D ambiguous. This CDR3 is built from 14 residues. V lost 5 bases and J lost 3, with 14 bases in between. Germline V gives CDR1 MNHEY, CDR2 SMNVEV (reference sequence). CDR3 DNA: TGTGCCAGCAGTATCCGGACGGCTAGCTACGAGCAGTACTTC. It translates to CASSIRTASYEQYF.

The chain carries TRBV15 and TRBJ1-5; 7 bases fit TRBD1. V lost 0 bases to trimming and J lost 9 bases; unmatched junction nucleotides: 8. Germline V gene lookup returns CDR1 LNHNV and CDR2 YYDKDF (reference sequence). This CDR3 comprises 15 residues. CDR3 nucleotides: TGTGCCACCAGCAGAGACAGGGGGACGCCAGGGCCCCAGCATTTT. Its translation is CATSRDRGTPGPQHF.

CDR3 sequence: CAGSGSTDTQYF. The CDR3 region has the DNA TGTGCCGGTAGCGGGAGCACAGATACGCAGTATTTT. The chain uses TRBV21-1 and TRBJ2-3; TRBD2, the table's D call, was not compared with the DNA. TRBV21-1 is a pseudogene segment. CDR3 length: 12 residues.

The V and J genes are TRBV9 and TRBJ1-1; D is unresolved. V was clipped by 5 bases and J by 2 bases, with 19 bases between them. The CDR3 loop spans 16 amino acids. CDR1 and CDR2 from the germline V gene are SGDLS and YYNGEE. CDR3 region: CASRASVRGGNTEAFF. The CDR3 bases are TGTGCCAGCAGGGCCTCGGTGCGGGGAGGAAACACTGAAGCTTTCTTT.

The V gene is TRBV27, the J gene TRBJ2-1, with a tentative D call TRBD2 (7 bases). V was pared by 5 bases and J by 8 bases, with 22 bases between. CDR1 and CDR2 from the germline V gene are MNHEY and SMNVEV (reference sequence). This CDR3 spans 16 amino acids. CDR3 bases: TGTGCCAGCAGTCCCCCGACTAGCTCAAGGGGGGATGAGCAGTTCTTC. It translates to CASSPPTSSRGDEQFF.

V gene TRBV5-6 combines with J gene TRBJ2-7, with 12 bases fitting TRBD2. The germline gives CDR1 SGHDT, CDR2 YYEEEE. With V trimmed by 2 bases and J by 6 bases, 15 bases remained unmatched. This CDR3 is built from 18 residues. CDR3 loop: CASSFRPKVASGRAEQYF. The CDR3 DNA reads TGTGCCAGCAGCTTTAGACCGAAAGTGGCTAGCGGGAGGGCCGAGCAGTACTTC.

This chain uses TRBV14 with TRBJ2-7; D is unresolved. The CDR3 extends over 14 amino acids. V lost 0 bases, J lost 6 bases, and 12 bases lay in between. Looked up from germline, CDR1 is SGHDN and CDR2 is FVKESK. As DNA, the CDR3 is TGTGCCAGCAGCCAAGAGTCACGCTCGTCCGAGCAGTACTTC. It codes for CASSQESRSSEQYF.

The chain carries TRBV11-2 and TRBJ1-5, with 8 bases fitting TRBD1. Germline V gene lookup returns CDR1 SGHAT and CDR2 FQNNGV. The ends lost 3 bases at V and 2 bases at J; junction bases unmatched: 0. The CDR3 is 14 residues long. This chain's CDR3 is CASSLDRGNQPQHF. CDR3 nucleotide sequence: TGTGCCAGCAGCTTGGACAGGGGCAATCAGCCCCAGCATTTT.

This chain's CDR3 is CASSRIYEQYF. DNA of the CDR3: TGTGCCAGCAGCCGAATCTACGAGCAGTACTTC. This sequence joins TRBV3-1 (or the pseudogene TRBV3-2) and TRBJ2-7; no clear D. Germline values: CDR1 LGHDT, CDR2 YNNKEL (reference sequence). With 4 bases removed from V and 3 bases from J, the gap between germline ends came to 4 bases. The CDR3 spans 11 residues.

This chain links TRBV11-2 with TRBJ1-5; 12 bases are a match to TRBD1. The CDR3 length is 16 residues. Trimming at V came to 5 bases and at J to 7 bases, leaving 9 bases not matched to a gene. Germline V gene lookup returns CDR1 SGHAT and CDR2 FQNNGV. The CDR3 sequence: CASSPAGQGAQQPQHF. As DNA, the CDR3 is TGTGCCAGCAGCCCGGCGGGACAGGGGGCTCAGCAGCCCCAGCATTTT.

V usage is TRBV6-2 or TRBV6-3 and J usage is TRBJ1-5; D is unclear. Germline values: CDR1 MNHEY, CDR2 SVGEGT. Trimming stripped 0 bases from V and 3 bases from J, with 3 bases between. CDR3 size: 13 residues. CDR3 nucleotides: TGTGCCAGCAGTTACTCCTCCAATCAGCCCCAGCATTTT. It yields the protein CASSYSSNQPQHF.

This chain uses TRBV9 with TRBJ1-1; D perhaps matches TRBD1 (6 bases). The length of the CDR3 is 13 residues. The V gene's germline CDR1 is SGDLS and CDR2 YYNGEE. V lost 4 bases to trimming and J lost 4 bases, with 11 bases between them. The CDR3 loop reads CASSFQGTTEAFF. The CDR3 DNA reads as TGTGCCAGCAGCTTCCAGGGGACCACTGAAGCTTTCTTT.

The chain joins TRBV5-5 to TRBJ2-5, with D uncertain. In germline, CDR1 is SGHKS, CDR2 YYEKEE (reference sequence). The CDR3 length is 14 residues. Deletions cut 2 bases from V and 1 base from J, with 9 bases between. The CDR3 protein is CASSFLAGQETQYF. For the CDR3, the DNA is TGTGCCAGCAGCTTCTTGGCAGGCCAAGAGACCCAGTACTTC.

The chain links TRBV6-5 to TRBJ1-2; TRBD1 matches at 11 bases. V dropped 5 bases and J dropped 7; count of bases not matched to a gene: 6. The CDR3 totals 14 residues. Germline CDR1 reads MNHEY; CDR2 reads SVGAGI. CDR3: CASSPGTGGLGYTF. The CDR3 DNA reads as TGTGCCAGCAGTCCCGGGACAGGGGGACTTGGCTACACCTTC.